One T cell receptor beta chain is described in this entry. Its antigen is unknown. It is unclear where the CDR3 begins or ends on the DNA, so no DNA is shown, and the CDR3 is as TCRdb lists it. This sample was taken from a study of graft-versus-host responses after intestinal transplantation. Study background: Each of the recipients got a multivisceral, liver-intestinal, or isolated intestinal transplant. Whole-study findings and limits: Some GvH clones were seen earlier in gut or blood, suggesting intestinal origin.

Germline loops: CDR1 SGHTS, CDR2 YDEGEE. The CDR3 comprises 14 residues, both ends counted. Assay: immunoSEQ multiplex PCR; the TCRdb copy retains only in-frame clones and omits some. The sample has approximately 97,000 clones, under 95% seen once. This chain connects TRBV5-8 to TRBJ2-7; the table's D call TRBD2 went unverified against the DNA. The clonotype comes from a human donor who was the organ donor for an intestinal transplant. Sequenced here: unstimulated CD8+ T cells sorted from spleen or lymph node cells, sampled before transplant. The CDR3 here is CASSFGGGTYEQCF.